This record looks at one T cell receptor (beta chain) sequence and its context. What it binds is not known. CDR3 size: 14 residues. Germline CDR1 and CDR2: SGHNT and YENEEA. V was trimmed by 5 bases and J by 4 bases, leaving 9 bases between them. This entry is derived from a study of CD8 T cells in Susac syndrome. Background on the study: Blood was drawn from patients with Susac syndrome. At that point, they were therapy-naive, on corticosteroids, or on intravenous immunoglobulin alone. Study conclusions and caveats: There were some 16 Susac-specific public clones in total CD8+ repertoires and a few in CD8+ TEMRA repertoires.

Random-hexamer reverse transcription was applied to roughly 0.5 to 1 ug RNA. immunoSEQ multiplex PCR amplified TCR beta CDR3 across 54 Vbeta, 13 Jbeta. TCRdb itself ran the immunoSEQ multiplex PCR reads through MiXCR, one entry per CDR3 protein. The sample has 100,000 to 150,000 distinct CDR3 sequences; around 94% are singletons. TCR beta sequencing was performed on blood CD8+ and CD4+ T cells. The J gene is TRBJ2-6, the V gene TRBV11-3; D is ambiguous. The source material was CD8+ T cells from PBMCs. This clonotype was sampled from a human donor with Susac syndrome. The CDR3 DNA reads TGTGCCAGCAGCCCTCGAAGCGGGGCCAACGTCCTGACTTTC. It translates to CASSPRSGANVLTF. The full variable domain, rest sourced from reference TRBV11-3 and TRBJ2-6, is EAGVVQSPRYKIIEKKQPVAFWCNPISGHNTLYWYLQNLGQGPELLIRYENEEAVDDSQLPKDRFSAERLKGVDSTLKIQPAELGDSAVYLCASSPRSGANVLTFGAGSRLTVL.